The 10 T cell receptor beta chains below were found in one sample sequenced in a study of sequential checkpoint blockade in melanoma. Assay used: immunoSEQ multiplex PCR; TCRdb lists only in-frame clones, some missing. The sample consists of approximately 21,000 clones, around 80% of them appearing once. Treatment here: randomized to nivolumab then ipilimumab (arm A) or the reverse (arm B). The sequences come from CD8+ T cells sorted from blood (inferred from file names), collected from a patient given nivolumab and ipilimumab in sequence. These receptors were collected from a human donor with melanoma.

The chain couples TRBV11-2 to TRBJ2-5; D is ambiguous. The V end was cut by 1 base, the J end by 2 bases, with 8 bases between. Germline-derived CDR1 and CDR2 are SGHAT and FQNNGV. The CDR3 covers 14 residues. The CDR3 DNA is TGTGCCAGCAGCTTAGGGCCCAATCAAGAGACCCAGTACTTC. Translated: CASSLGPNQETQYF. The full variable domain, in which reference TRBV11-2 and TRBJ2-5 provide the parts outside the CDR3, is EAGVAQSPRYKIIEKRQSVAFWCNPISGHATLYWYQQILGQGPKLLIQFQNNGVVDDSQLPKDRFSAERLKGVDSTLKIQPAKLEDSAVYLCASSLGPNQETQYFGPGTRLLVL.

This chain links TRBV28 with TRBJ1-1; tentative D call: TRBD1 (6 bases). Trimming shortened V by 1 base and J by 2 bases, and 20 bases separated the two germline ends. CDR1 and CDR2 (germline): MDHEN, SYDVKM. The CDR3 covers 18 residues. The CDR3 coding sequence is TGTGCCAGCAGTTTATTATGGTACCAGGGGACAACTAACACTGAAGCTTTCTTT. Translation gives CASSLLWYQGTTNTEAFF.

The chain joins TRBV28 to TRBJ2-7; D is perhaps TRBD2 (6 bases). The CDR3 extends over 15 amino acids. Germline-derived CDR1 and CDR2 are MDHEN and SYDVKM. The V end lost 9 bases, the J end lost 4 bases, and 22 bases lay between the germline ends. CDR3 protein: CASSRGGTPVYEQYF. In DNA form, the CDR3 reads TGTGCCAGTTCCCGTGGCGGGACTCCCGTATACGAGCAGTACTTC.

The gene calls are TRBV30 and TRBJ1-1; 7 bases are shared with TRBD1. The CDR3 sequence is 14 residues long. The trim removed 2 bases at V and 0 bases at J, leaving 3 bases unmatched. Germline values: CDR1 GTSNPN, CDR2 SVGIG (reference sequence). CDR3 DNA sequence: TGTGCCTGGAGTTACGGGACAGTGAACACTGAAGCTTTCTTT. Translating gives CAWSYGTVNTEAFF.

V usage is TRBV7-9 and J usage is TRBJ1-5; D is possibly TRBD1 (5 bases). Germline lookup yields CDR1 SEHNR and CDR2 FQNEAQ (reference sequence). The CDR3 runs to 15 residues. V lost 1 base and J lost 3, with 10 bases in between. CDR3 sequence: CASSLGTGLNQPQHF. The CDR3 DNA follows: TGTGCCAGCAGCTTAGGAACAGGTCTCAATCAGCCCCAGCATTTT. The variable domain in full, completed from reference TRBV7-9 and TRBJ1-5, reads DTGVSQNPRHKITKRGQNVTFRCDPISEHNRLYWYRQTLGQGPEFLTYFQNEAQLEKSRLLSDRFSAERPKGSFSTLEIQRTEQGDSAMYLCASSLGTGLNQPQHFGDGTRLSIL.

This clone was counted between two and nine times. This chain links TRBV14 with TRBJ2-7, with a possible D match to TRBD1 (6 bases). In germline, CDR1 is SGHDN, CDR2 FVKESK. CDR3 length equals 14 residues. V was pared by 6 bases and J by 0 bases, with 12 bases between. The CDR3 loop reads CASRDSADSYEQYF. The CDR3, as DNA: TGTGCCAGCAGGGACAGTGCCGACTCCTACGAGCAGTACTTC.

The V call is TRBV28, the J call TRBJ1-4, with TRBD1 as a possible D gene (6 bases). V shed 6 bases and J shed 3 bases, with 11 bases lying between them. The CDR3 loop spans 14 amino acids. Germline CDR1 MDHEN, CDR2 SYDVKM. The CDR3 region has the DNA TGTGCCAGCAGCCGGACAGCTCCTAATGAAAAACTGTTTTTT. Translation gives CASSRTAPNEKLFF.

The rearrangement uses TRBV7-9 and TRBJ2-4; 9 bases line up with TRBD1. This CDR3 contains 17 residues. Germline-derived CDR1 and CDR2 are SEHNR and FQNEAQ (reference sequence). The V segment lost 5 bases and the J segment 9 bases; nucleotides outside the gene matches: 17. CDR3 sequence (DNA): TGTGCCAGCAGCGCACAGGGGGCTTGGCGTGGTATCCGCATTCAGTACTTC. Translated: CASSAQGAWRGIRIQYF.

The CDR3 coding sequence is TGTGCCAGCAGCCCACGAAGGGGTAGCGGGATTAGGACAGATACGCAGTATTTT. Its translation: CASSPRRGSGIRTDTQYF. The rearrangement uses TRBV7-9 and TRBJ2-3; 8 nucleotides agree with TRBD2. The CDR3 consists of 18 residues. With V trimmed by 5 bases and J by 3 bases, 16 bases remained unmatched. CDR1 and CDR2 from the germline V gene are SEHNR and FQNEAQ (reference sequence).

V usage is TRBV27 and J usage is TRBJ2-7; perhaps TRBD2 as D (5 bases). The CDR3 spans 11 residues. From germline, CDR1 is MNHEY and CDR2 SMNVEV (reference sequence). This CDR3 is CGSGRNYEQYF. The CDR3 DNA reads as TGTGGAAGCGGACGGAACTACGAGCAGTACTTC.